The present entry profiles one TCR beta chain with its context. What antigen it recognizes has not been identified. Per-nucleotide qualities are absent, and no much larger clonotype sits a single base away. The data were taken from a study of blood T cell repertoires in COVID-19 (dated by TCRdb to about 2020). In the study overall: Collaborator samples came from the United States, Italy and Spain and covered acute and convalescent phases of COVID-19. The material from the prospective study consisted of cDNA or gDNA derived from T cells, B-cell-depleted T cells, or PBMCs. Deeply sampled blood TCRbeta repertoires from subjects exposed to, actively infected with, or recovered from COVID-19 were included in the dataset. The repertoires were released in a freely available public database intended as a resource for research on the immune response to SARS-CoV-2. Samples came from the ongoing ImmuneRACE study (first 160 participants) plus 1,254 subjects from 6 global collaborators. Sample metadata almost always included a de-identified subject ID, COVID-19 status, age in years and sex. HLA class I and class II types, where available, came from metadata supplied by the sample provider rather than from assay-based typing.

Beyond this particular receptor, the publication reports: The quantity of clinical and demographic metadata differed by source and by participant and was supplied without curation.

Participants in the prospective study were aged roughly 18 to 89 years, lived in 20 to 30 United States geographic areas, and enrolled through a virtual design. Cohort assignment in the prospective study relied on participant-reported clinical history from a screening survey and a study questionnaire. For ImmuneRACE Cohort 3, a participant was defined as recovered based on two consecutive negative NP/OP PCR tests, clearance by a healthcare professional, or resolution of symptoms. In the prospective study, mobile phlebotomists collected whole blood, serum and a nasopharyngeal or oropharyngeal swab from each participant. Prospective study participants could optionally give additional blood draws and questionnaires over an approximately 2-month period. Blood samples from the prospective study were shipped frozen or at room temperature prior to DNA extraction. TCRbeta CDR3 regions were amplified from genomic DNA using the immunoSEQ Assay, a bias-controlled multiplex PCR. As for the authors' bioinformatics: Nucleated cell counts per sample were estimated from amplification of reference gene primers within the assay. To quantify the absolute abundance of each unique TCRbeta CDR3 rearrangement, sequence reads were collapsed and filtered. For each sample, productive Simpson clonality was calculated by taking the square root of Simpson's diversity index across productive rearrangements. TCRdb's version of the immuneACCESS table is confined to in-frame rearrangements and falls short of the full clone set. An unresolved V gene accounts for under half of the shortfall where checked; the remainder is of unknown origin. That table gives V, J and clone size, and the DNA gave D and trimming. The sample data list about 180,000 clones, and 88% of these were observed just once. Roughly 9% of the sample is in the top ten clones.

The CDR3 spans 12 residues, from the cysteine through the phenylalanine. Just CDR3 DNA is preserved here, 36 bases in frame from base 1. V loses 7 bases, J loses 4 bases, and the germline ends lie 8 bases apart. Sequenced material: PBMCs or T cells enriched from blood (not recorded which). This TCR derives from a woman in her late teens or twenties who had recovered from COVID-19. Recombination linked TRBV12-3 or TRBV12-4 to TRBJ2-1; TRBD2 might be the D gene, on 5 matching bases. The nucleotides are TGTGCCAGCACCTCGGGGTACAATGAGCAGTTCTTC. It codes for CASTSGYNEQFF.